The 15 T cell receptor beta chains listed next were all sequenced from one sample in a study of T cell responses to AZD1222 COVID-19 vaccine. Measured with immunoSEQ multiplex PCR; TCRdb has only the in-frame clones, and not every one. The sample has 130,000 or so clones, about 93% seen once; the top ten hold approximately 6.3%. The source was peripheral blood, collected on day 0 of AZD1222 vaccination. Source of these receptors: an adult in good health.

This chain connects TRBV7-8 to TRBJ2-7, with 11 positions matching TRBD1. The CDR3 has 14 residues. From germline, CDR1 is SGHVS and CDR2 FQNEAQ. J gave up 5 bases and V 2 bases, and 2 bases lay outside the gene matches. CDR3 loop: CASSLRDRGNEQYF. DNA of the CDR3: TGTGCCAGCAGCTTAAGGGACAGGGGGAACGAGCAGTACTTC. The full variable domain, with the rest looked up from reference TRBV7-8 and TRBJ2-7, is GAGVSQSPRYKVAKRGQDVALRCDPISGHVSLFWYQQALGQGPEFLTYFQNEAQLDKSGLPSDRFFAERPEGSVSTLKIQRTQQEDSAVYLCASSLRDRGNEQYFGPGTRLTVT.

The chain uses TRBV28 and TRBJ2-7; D uncertain. The V and J ends lost 3 bases and 2 bases respectively, with 11 bases between them. This CDR3 has 14 amino acids. Germline loops: CDR1 MDHEN, CDR2 SYDVKM. CDR3 bases: TGTGCCAGCAGTTTCGAGACGGGTGCCTACGAGCAGTACTTC. It specifies CASSFETGAYEQYF.

Only one count was recorded for this clone. The chain uses TRBV7-3 and TRBJ2-2; 7 positions agree with TRBD2. J lost 6 bases, V lost 2 bases, and 9 bases had no gene match. Germline V gene lookup returns CDR1 SGHTA and CDR2 FQGTGA. This CDR3 has 16 residues. In DNA form, the CDR3 reads TGTGCCAGCAGCTTATATGGCGGGAGTGACCCCGGGGAGCTGTTTTTT. Its protein is CASSLYGGSDPGELFF. Filled out from reference TRBV7-3 and TRBJ2-2, the complete variable domain reads GAGVSQTPSNKVTEKGKYVELRCDPISGHTALYWYRQSLGQGPEFLIYFQGTGAADDSGLPNDRFFAVRPEGSVSTLKIQRTERGDSAVYLCASSLYGGSDPGELFFGEGSRLTVL.

The V gene is TRBV19, the J gene TRBJ1-1; D may be TRBD1 (6 bases). Trimming pared 6 bases from V and 0 bases from J, leaving 11 bases between. The CDR3 sequence is 14 residues long. Per the germline V gene, CDR1 is LNHDA and CDR2 is SQIVND (reference sequence). CDR3 residues: CASRGQIMNTEAFF. As DNA, the CDR3 is TGTGCCAGTAGGGGACAAATCATGAACACTGAAGCTTTCTTT.

J is TRBJ2-2 and V is TRBV7-9; TRBD2 agrees at 10 bases. V shed 7 bases, J shed 0 bases, and the junction held 8 bases outside the gene matches. This CDR3 has 17 amino acids. The germline V gene has CDR1 SEHNR and CDR2 FQNEAQ (reference sequence). The CDR3 bases are TGTGCCAGCACTAGACTAGCGGGCCTAACGAACACCGGGGAGCTGTTTTTT. Protein product: CASTRLAGLTNTGELFF.

The V call is TRBV28, the J call TRBJ2-7; 10 bases are shared with TRBD2. This CDR3 contains 16 residues. Germline V lookup: CDR1 MDHEN, CDR2 SYDVKM. The J segment lost 2 bases and the V segment lost 3 bases, leaving 7 bases of the junction unmatched. DNA of the CDR3: TGTGCCAGCAGTTTGCCCCCGGGACTAGCGACCTACGAGCAGTACTTC. Amino acids: CASSLPPGLATYEQYF.

This chain connects TRBV5-4 to TRBJ1-1; the D is unclear. The V end was cut by 4 bases, the J end by 7 bases, with 8 bases between. The CDR3 sequence is 11 residues long. Germline assignment: CDR1 SGHNT and CDR2 YYREEE (reference sequence). CDR3 bases: TGTGCCAGCAGCCCGGGAGGTGAAGCTTTCTTT. Protein product: CASSPGGEAFF.

V gene TRBV9 combines with J gene TRBJ2-3, with 10 bases identical to TRBD2. From germline, CDR1 is SGDLS and CDR2 YYNGEE. Germline trimming cut 3 bases from V and 7 bases from J; bases unmatched to any gene: 26. The CDR3 loop spans 21 amino acids. The CDR3 DNA follows: TGTGCCAGCAGCGCCGACTCCCTACCCGGGACACCCAGCGGGAGGGTAAATACGCAGTATTTT. This gives the protein CASSADSLPGTPSGRVNTQYF.

This clone occurred once. The rearrangement links TRBV30 to TRBJ2-3; D is perhaps TRBD1 or TRBD2 (5 bases each). V was trimmed by 3 bases and J by 3 bases, leaving 7 bases between them. The CDR3 is made up of 12 amino acids. The V gene's germline CDR1 is GTSNPN and CDR2 SVGIG (reference sequence). The CDR3 loop is CAWRGETDTQYF. DNA for the CDR3: TGTGCCTGGAGGGGGGAGACAGATACGCAGTATTTT. Complete variable domain (other parts from reference TRBV30 and TRBJ2-3): SQTIHQWPATLVQPVGSPLSLECTVEGTSNPNLYWYRQAAGRGLQLLFYSVGIGQISSEVPQNLSASRPQDRQFILSSKKLLLSDSGFYLCAWRGETDTQYFGPGTRLTVL.

The chain carries TRBV7-3 and TRBJ2-1; 12 bases match TRBD2. Germline V lookup: CDR1 SGHTA, CDR2 FQGTGA. CDR3 size: 14 residues. With V trimmed by 0 bases and J by 9 bases, 0 bases remained unmatched. As DNA, the CDR3 is TGTGCCAGCAGCTTAACGGGACTAGCGGGTGAGCAGTTCTTC. Its translation is CASSLTGLAGEQFF.

The V and J genes are TRBV9 and TRBJ2-3; 7 nucleotides agree with TRBD2. The CDR3 totals 18 residues. The ends lost 4 bases at V and 4 bases at J; junction bases unmatched: 18. Per germline, CDR1 SGDLS and CDR2 YYNGEE. The CDR3 spells CASSPQLPAGITADTQYF. For the CDR3, the DNA is TGTGCCAGCAGCCCCCAACTGCCAGCGGGAATAACCGCAGATACGCAGTATTTT. Filled out from reference TRBV9 and TRBJ2-3, the complete variable domain reads DSGVTQTPKHLITATGQRVTLRCSPRSGDLSVYWYQQSLDQGLQFLIQYYNGEERAKGNILERFSAQQFPDLHSELNLSSLELGDSALYFCASSPQLPAGITADTQYFGPGTRLTVL.

The genes are TRBV27 and TRBJ2-1, with 13 nucleotides matching TRBD2. Germline assignment: CDR1 MNHEY and CDR2 SMNVEV (reference sequence). CDR3 size: 16 residues. The J segment lost 9 bases and the V segment lost 7 bases, leaving 12 bases of the junction unmatched. The CDR3 region is CASTPTTGLAGVEQFF. CDR3 sequence (DNA): TGTGCCAGCACCCCGACAACTGGACTAGCGGGAGTTGAGCAGTTCTTC.

The rearrangement joins TRBV7-6 to TRBJ2-2; D unresolved. This CDR3 is 13 amino acids long. Per the germline V gene, CDR1 is SGHVS and CDR2 is FNYEAQ. Trimming removed 0 bases from V and 5 bases from J, with 4 bases in between. DNA of the CDR3: TGTGCCAGCAGCTTAGCAGGGACCGGGGAGCTGTTTTTT. It yields the protein CASSLAGTGELFF.

The chain couples TRBV13 to TRBJ2-5; 14 bases are shared with TRBD2. Germline CDR1 PRHDT, CDR2 FYEKMQ (reference sequence). The trim removed 5 bases at V and 2 bases at J, leaving 10 bases unmatched. The CDR3 spans 18 residues. CDR3 DNA sequence: TGTGCCAGCAGCCAAACCGCCGGGACTAGCGGGAGTCAAGAGACCCAGTACTTC. Encoded protein: CASSQTAGTSGSQETQYF. Drawing the rest from reference TRBV13 and TRBJ2-5, the complete variable domain is AAGVIQSPRHLIKEKRETATLKCYPIPRHDTVYWYQQGPGQDPQFLISFYEKMQSDKGSIPDRFSAQQFSDYHSELNMSSLELGDSALYFCASSQTAGTSGSQETQYFGPGTRLLVL.

The gene calls are TRBV11-2 and TRBJ2-7, with 7 bases aligning to TRBD2. Losses at the gene ends were 1 base for V and 0 bases for J; bases not matched to a gene: 3. This CDR3 has 15 amino acids. Germline CDR1 is SGHAT and CDR2 is FQNNGV. The CDR3 loop is CASSLGGGTSYEQYF. The CDR3, as DNA: TGTGCCAGCAGCTTAGGGGGGGGGACCTCCTACGAGCAGTACTTC. Based on the CDR3 plus reference TRBV11-2 and TRBJ2-7, the full variable domain is EAGVAQSPRYKIIEKRQSVAFWCNPISGHATLYWYQQILGQGPKLLIQFQNNGVVDDSQLPKDRFSAERLKGVDSTLKIQPAKLEDSAVYLCASSLGGGTSYEQYFGPGTRLTVT.